Here is one T cell receptor (beta chain) with its context. This clone has more than one count but fewer than ten. Its cognate antigen has yet to be identified. Qualities for individual bases were not recorded, and no much larger clone is one base off. Reading the label with the study, this specimen's time point is: baseline before oral tofacitinib. From alopecia areata patients, peripheral blood was collected along with lesional scalp punch biopsies. After PBMCs were isolated by density centrifugation and stained for CD3, CD4 and CD8, a FACSAria was used to sort CD4+ and CD8+ T cells. Receptor amplification or capture employed the immunoSEQ multiplex PCR assay. RNA was extracted from all samples and reverse transcribed into cDNA as template for TCR sequencing. First-strand cDNA was synthesized with SuperScript III using a 2:1 mix of oligo-dT and random hexamers. A synthetic immune receptor repertoire was used to gauge amplification bias, and whatever bias remained was removed computationally. As for how the authors treated the data: Raw reads were preprocessed to remove errors, and CDR3 was defined according to IMGT conventions as the region from the conserved cysteine to phenylalanine. Clonality was computed by normalizing Shannon entropy by log2 of the number of productive unique TCRs and subtracting the result from 1. CD4 or CD8 identity of scalp clones was inferred by cross-referencing scalp TCRbeta sequences with sorted blood CD4 and CD8 repertoires. TCRdb limited this immuneACCESS table to in-frame rearrangements with V and J called. A share of clones is missing; checked studies link under half to unresolved V genes, and the rest is unexplained. The V and J calls and clone size are taken from that table; D and trimming were inferred from the DNA. The sample table shows roughly 130,000 clones, and roughly 58% are seen once. Jointly, the top ten make up roughly 4.8% of the sample.

The sample is drawn from a study of CD8+ T cells in alopecia areata (dated by TCRdb to 2016 to 2019). Context from the whole study: The treated patients, all with moderate-to-severe alopecia areata, were enrolled in an open-label pilot trial of oral tofacitinib given at 5 to 10 mg twice daily. Tofacitinib was given for 6 to 18 months, followed by 6 months of follow-up off drug to assess delayed response and recurrence. High-throughput TCRbeta sequencing was used to examine T cell clonal expansion in alopecia areata in both the C3H/HeJ mouse model and human patients. Human TCRbeta sequencing covered scalp tissue and sorted CD4+ and CD8+ peripheral blood T cells from patchy and totalis/universalis alopecia areata patients and healthy controls. Tofacitinib-treated patients had biopsies at baseline and at 4 and 24 weeks of treatment, with a later scalp biopsy in several patients. Scalp clonality was compared among normal scalp (n=4), patchy alopecia areata scalp (n=8), and alopecia totalis/universalis scalp (n=8). RNA was extracted with the PAXgene miRNA kit for fixed scalp, the miRNeasy kit for PBMCs, and the RNeasy kit for mouse skin. Amplification of TCRbeta CDR3 regions was done by immunoSEQ multiplex PCR using 35 Vbeta forward primers and 13 Jbeta reverse primers. The research as a whole found: TCR sequences shared between patients were less clear than in mice, possibly partly because of HLA diversity in the patient population. Higher clonality and more expanded CD8+ clones were observed in lesional scalp than in normal scalp, particularly in alopecia totalis/universalis, a finding suggestive of antigenic drive. Resident alphabeta T cells in normal human skin are also sequenced, complicating scalp TCR repertoire analysis, unlike mouse skin dominated by gammadelta T cells.

Including the terminal cysteine and phenylalanine, the CDR3 comprises 15 residues. Kept here is only the CDR3 DNA, which spans 45 bases and is read in frame from base 1. V sheds 1 base and J sheds 11 bases, leaving 15 bases between their ends. Via the germline V gene, CDR1 is SNHLY and CDR2 FYNNEI. Recombination linked TRBV2 to TRBJ1-6; TRBD1 might be the D gene, on 5 matching bases. Sample: CD4+ T cells sorted from blood, taken at week 0. The source is a human donor with alopecia areata. The sequence in DNA is TGTGCCAGCAGTGAAGGTGCAGGGTCAAGTCCACCCCTCCACTTT. This encodes CASSEGAGSSPPLHF.